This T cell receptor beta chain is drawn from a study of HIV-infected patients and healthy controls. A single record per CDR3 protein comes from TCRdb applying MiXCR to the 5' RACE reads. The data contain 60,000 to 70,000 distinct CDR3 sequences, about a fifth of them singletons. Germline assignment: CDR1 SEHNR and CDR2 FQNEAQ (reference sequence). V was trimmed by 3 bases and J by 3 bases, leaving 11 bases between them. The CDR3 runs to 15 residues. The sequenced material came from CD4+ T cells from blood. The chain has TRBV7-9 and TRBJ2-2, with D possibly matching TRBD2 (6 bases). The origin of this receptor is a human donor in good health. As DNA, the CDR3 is TGTGCCAGCAGCTTGTCCAGGAGGGACACCGGGGAGCTGTTTTTT. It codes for CASSLSRRDTGELFF.